These 8 T cell receptor beta chains came from one sample sequenced in a study of blood T cell repertoires in COVID-19. Repertoires were generated with immunoSEQ multiplex PCR, while TCRdb's copy carries only in-frame clones and drops some. The sample has some 300,000 clones; around 90% are singletons. The source material was PBMCs or T cells enriched from blood (not recorded which). Receptors were obtained from a woman aged 25 to 39 who had recovered from COVID-19.

The V call is TRBV5-6, the J call TRBJ1-3, with TRBD1 as a possible D gene (5 bases). Trimming shortened V by 2 bases and J by 0 bases, and 12 bases separated the two germline ends. This CDR3 spans 16 amino acids. CDR1 is SGHDT and CDR2 is YYEEEE in the germline V gene. This chain's CDR3 is CASSFRMGGSGNTIYF. In DNA, the CDR3 is TGTGCCAGCAGCTTTCGTATGGGGGGCTCTGGAAACACCATATATTTT.

This clone was seen a handful of times. The chain uses TRBV11-2 and TRBJ2-2, with 10 bases fitting TRBD2. V gave up 5 bases and J gave up 7 bases; unmatched junction bases: 4. The CDR3 has 14 residues. Germline CDR1 SGHAT, CDR2 FQNNGV. In nucleotides, the CDR3 is TGTGCCAGCAGCCCCCTAGCGGGAGTCGGGGAGCTGTTTTTT. Translating it yields CASSPLAGVGELFF.

CDR3 loop: CSAQGTEAFF. The CDR3 DNA reads TGCAGTGCGCAGGGGACTGAAGCTTTCTTT. This chain uses TRBV20-1 with TRBJ1-1, with D possibly matching TRBD1 (6 bases). The V end was cut by 6 bases, the J end by 5 bases, with 7 bases between. Germline CDR1 DFQATT, CDR2 SNEGSKA (reference sequence). This CDR3 region has 10 residues.

The chain recombines TRBV19 with TRBJ2-1; 12 bases fit TRBD2. The germline V gene has CDR1 LNHDA and CDR2 SQIVND (reference sequence). The CDR3 is made up of 16 amino acids. V lost 4 bases, J lost 4 bases, and 5 bases stayed unmatched. This CDR3 reads CASSKLAGGLYNEQFF. The CDR3 bases are TGTGCCAGTAGTAAGCTAGCGGGGGGGCTTTACAATGAGCAGTTCTTC.

The chain recombines TRBV10-3 with TRBJ2-7; D uncertain. The CDR3 is made up of 14 amino acids. The germline V gene encodes CDR1 ENHRY and CDR2 SYGVKD. V shed 6 bases and J shed 0 bases, with 12 bases lying between them. As DNA, the CDR3 is TGTGCCATCAGCGGTGGAGCCAACTCCTACGAGCAGTACTTC. Translating gives CAISGGANSYEQYF.

This clone appeared once. The chain recombines TRBV7-2 with TRBJ2-7, with D possibly TRBD1 on 6 matching bases. CDR1 is SGHTA and CDR2 is FQGNSA in the germline V gene. V was clipped by 3 bases and J by 10 bases, with 10 bases between them. The CDR3 extends over 11 amino acids. CDR3 amino acids: CASSFDRRQYF. The CDR3 DNA sequence: TGTGCCAGCAGCTTTGACAGGAGACAGTACTTC. Looking up the rest from reference TRBV7-2 and TRBJ2-7 gives the full variable domain: GAGVSQSPSNKVTEKGKDVELRCDPISGHTALYWYRQSLGQGLEFLIYFQGNSAPDKSGLPSDRFSAERTGGSVSTLTIQRTQQEDSAVYLCASSFDRRQYFGPGTRLTVT.

The CDR3: CASSRAPQHYEQYF. CDR3 DNA: TGTGCCAGCTCACGGGCTCCTCAACATTACGAGCAGTACTTC. This chain uses TRBV18 with TRBJ2-7; no firm D call. The CDR3 is 14 residues long. From germline, CDR1 is KGHSH and CDR2 LQKENI. V was clipped by 4 bases and J by 4 bases, with 14 bases between them.

The V gene is TRBV25-1, the J gene TRBJ1-2; D remains ambiguous. Trimming left V 2 bases short and J 1 base short, with 8 bases between. Germline CDR1 is MGHDK and CDR2 is SYGVNS. The CDR3 totals 14 residues. The CDR3 DNA follows: TGTGCCAGCAGTGAACGGTTGCTTAACTATGGCTACACCTTC. As protein: CASSERLLNYGYTF.